The clone carrying this T cell receptor beta chain has more than one count but fewer than ten. As yet, its antigen is unknown. Using immunoSEQ multiplex PCR, the repertoire was profiled, and TCRdb retains in-frame clones only, with some absent. The sample shows 2,100,000 or so clones, nearly 97% of them seen only once. This sample was included in a study of shared clonotypes between healthy human individuals. Study background: Those who served as donors were a couple of women and a few men between the ages of 18 and 49. Findings of the study overall: When compared with the clonotypes that were shared by all four sorted-subset donors, the non-shared clonotypes turned out to have lower generation probabilities.

The donors were all Caucasian adults (living in Nashville, Tennessee). Sample: naive CD4+ T cells sorted from blood. Regarding subset: CD45RA+ positively selected. The clonotype was recovered from a man aged 18 to 30 in good health.

The CDR3 DNA sequence: TGTGCCATCAGTGAGGGTTCTGGAAAGGGTAATTCACCCCTCCACTTT. It yields the protein CAISEGSGKGNSPLHF. The V and J genes are TRBV10-3 and TRBJ1-6, with unresolved D. Germline V gives CDR1 ENHRY, CDR2 SYGVKD. V was clipped by 2 bases and J by 6 bases, with 14 bases between them. This CDR3 has 16 residues.